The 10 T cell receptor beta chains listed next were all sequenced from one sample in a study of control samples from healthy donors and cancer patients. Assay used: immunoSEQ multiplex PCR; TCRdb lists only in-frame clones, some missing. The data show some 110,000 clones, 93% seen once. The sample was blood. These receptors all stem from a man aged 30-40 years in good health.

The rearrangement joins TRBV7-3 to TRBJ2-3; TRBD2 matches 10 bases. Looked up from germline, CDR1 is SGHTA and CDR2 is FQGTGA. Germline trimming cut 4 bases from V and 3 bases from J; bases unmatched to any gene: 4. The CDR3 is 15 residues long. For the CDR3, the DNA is TGTGCCAGCAGCTCGTCTAGCGGGGGAACAGATACGCAGTATTTT. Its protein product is CASSSSSGGTDTQYF.

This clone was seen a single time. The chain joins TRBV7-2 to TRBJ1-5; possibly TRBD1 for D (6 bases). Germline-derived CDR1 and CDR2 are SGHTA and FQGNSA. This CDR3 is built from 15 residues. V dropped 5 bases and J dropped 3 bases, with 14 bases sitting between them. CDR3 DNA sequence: TGTGCCAGCAGCCCTCACAGGGTCCCCAATCAGCCCCAGCATTTT. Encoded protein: CASSPHRVPNQPQHF.

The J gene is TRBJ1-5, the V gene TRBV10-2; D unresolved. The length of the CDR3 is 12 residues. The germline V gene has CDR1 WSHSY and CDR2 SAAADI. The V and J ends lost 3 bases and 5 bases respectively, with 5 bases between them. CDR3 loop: CASSDTDQPQHF. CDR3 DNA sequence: TGCGCCAGCAGTGATACCGATCAGCCCCAGCATTTT.

Written as DNA, the CDR3 is TGTGCCAGCAGTCAACAAGAACATCAGCCCCAGCATTTT. The encoded protein is CASSQQEHQPQHF. The V and J genes are TRBV12-3 or TRBV12-4 and TRBJ1-5; D gene ambiguous. The CDR3 loop spans 13 amino acids. V was cut by 5 bases and J by 5 bases, with 10 bases left in between.

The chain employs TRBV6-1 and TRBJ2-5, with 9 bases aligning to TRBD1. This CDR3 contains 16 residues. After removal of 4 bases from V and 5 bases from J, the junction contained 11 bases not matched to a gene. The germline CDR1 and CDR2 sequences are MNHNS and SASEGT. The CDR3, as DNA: TGTGCCAGCAGTGTGTTGGGACAGGGCGGCGCGGAGACCCAGTACTTC. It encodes CASSVLGQGGAETQYF.

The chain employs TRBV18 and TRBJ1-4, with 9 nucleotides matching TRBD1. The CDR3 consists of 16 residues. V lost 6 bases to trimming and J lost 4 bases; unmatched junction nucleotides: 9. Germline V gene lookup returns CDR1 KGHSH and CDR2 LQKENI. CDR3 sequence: CASSASGQGLNEKLFF. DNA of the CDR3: TGTGCCAGCTCGGCCTCGGGACAGGGACTTAATGAAAAACTGTTTTTT.

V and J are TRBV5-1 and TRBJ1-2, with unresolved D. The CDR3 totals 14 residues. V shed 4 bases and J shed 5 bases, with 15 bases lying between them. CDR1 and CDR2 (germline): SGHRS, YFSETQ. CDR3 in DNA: TGCGCCAGCAGCCCTGGCGTCACCGAGTATGGCTACACCTTC. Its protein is CASSPGVTEYGYTF. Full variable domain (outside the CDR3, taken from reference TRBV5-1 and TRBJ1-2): KAGVTQTPRYLIKTRGQQVTLSCSPISGHRSVSWYQQTPGQGLQFLFEYFSETQRNKGNFPGRFSGRQFSNSRSEMNVSTLELGDSALYLCASSPGVTEYGYTFGSGTRLTVV.

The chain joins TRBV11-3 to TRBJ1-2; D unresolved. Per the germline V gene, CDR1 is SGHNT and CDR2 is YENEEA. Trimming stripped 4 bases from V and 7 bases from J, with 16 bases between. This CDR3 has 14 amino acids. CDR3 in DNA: TGTGCCAGCAGCTCAAGAGTAAGTGTGGGTGGCTACACCTTC. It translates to CASSSRVSVGGYTF.

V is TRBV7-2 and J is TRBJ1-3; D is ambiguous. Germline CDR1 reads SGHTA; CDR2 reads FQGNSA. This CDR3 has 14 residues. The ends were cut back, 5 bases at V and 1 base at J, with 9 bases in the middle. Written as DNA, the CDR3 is TGTGCCAGCAGCCCAGGAGATTCTGGAAACACCATATATTTT. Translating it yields CASSPGDSGNTIYF.

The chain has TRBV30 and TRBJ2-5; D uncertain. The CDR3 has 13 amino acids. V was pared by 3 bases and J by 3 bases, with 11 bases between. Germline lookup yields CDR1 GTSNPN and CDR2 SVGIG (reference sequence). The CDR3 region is CAWRRQMKETQYF. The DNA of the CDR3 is TGTGCCTGGAGGAGGCAGATGAAAGAGACCCAGTACTTC.